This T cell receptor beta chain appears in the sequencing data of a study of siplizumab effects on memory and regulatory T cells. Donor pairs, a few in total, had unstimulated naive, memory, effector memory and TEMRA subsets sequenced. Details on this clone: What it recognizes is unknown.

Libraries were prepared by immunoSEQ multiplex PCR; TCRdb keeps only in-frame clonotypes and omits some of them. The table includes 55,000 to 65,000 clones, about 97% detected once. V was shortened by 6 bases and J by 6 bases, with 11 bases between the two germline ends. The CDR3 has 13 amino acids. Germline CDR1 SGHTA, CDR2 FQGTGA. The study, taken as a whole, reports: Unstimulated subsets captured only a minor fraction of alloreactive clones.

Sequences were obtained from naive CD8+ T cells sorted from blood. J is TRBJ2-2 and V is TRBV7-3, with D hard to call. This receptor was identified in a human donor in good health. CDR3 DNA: TGTGCCAGCAGTTACGGCGGCGCCGGGGAGCTGTTTTTT. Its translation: CASSYGGAGELFF.